This passage covers 6 T cell receptor beta chains from one sample sequenced in a study of blood T cell repertoires in COVID-19. Sequencing used immunoSEQ multiplex PCR; TCRdb keeps in-frame clones, though not all of them. There are around 160,000 clones in the sample; more than 80% occur only once, and about a tenth lies in the top ten. The specimen was peripheral blood. The receptor set was obtained from a human donor in a cohort sampled during active COVID-19.

For the CDR3, the DNA is TGTGCCACCTATCTGGGACAGGGTAGCACCGGGGAGCTGTTTTTT. Its translation: CATYLGQGSTGELFF. V usage is TRBV28 and J usage is TRBJ2-2; 9 positions match TRBD1. The V segment lost 10 bases and the J segment 4 bases; nucleotides outside the gene matches: 10. The CDR3 runs to 15 residues. Germline CDR1 MDHEN, CDR2 SYDVKM.

The V and J genes are TRBV18 and TRBJ2-3, with a tentative D call TRBD1 (6 bases). V was cut by 3 bases and J by 3 bases, with 16 bases left in between. The CDR3 covers 16 residues. Germline assignment: CDR1 KGHSH and CDR2 LQKENI. The CDR3 loop reads CASSPLQGRRTDTQYF. DNA for the CDR3: TGTGCCAGCTCACCTTTACAGGGAAGGCGGACAGATACGCAGTATTTT. Full variable domain (outside the CDR3, taken from reference TRBV18 and TRBJ2-3): NAGVMQNPRHLVRRRGQEARLRCSPMKGHSHVYWYRQLPEEGLKFMVYLQKENIIDESGMPKERFSAEFPKEGPSILRIQQVVRGDSAAYFCASSPLQGRRTDTQYFGPGTRLTVL.

This clone has a single count. The V gene is TRBV27, the J gene TRBJ2-2; 7 bases are a match to TRBD2. The CDR3 totals 17 residues. V lost 4 bases, J lost 1 base, and 9 bases stayed unmatched. Looked up from germline, CDR1 is MNHEY and CDR2 is SMNVEV (reference sequence). The CDR3: CASSSLKIAGNTGELFF. In nucleotides, the CDR3 is TGTGCCAGCAGTTCCCTTAAAATAGCGGGGAACACCGGGGAGCTGTTTTTT.

The chain is built from TRBV10-3 and TRBJ2-7; 8 bases are a match to TRBD2. The CDR3 runs 15 residues. Trimming took 1 base from V and 2 from J; bases not matched to a gene: 4. Germline V lookup: CDR1 ENHRY, CDR2 SYGVKD. CDR3 sequence: CAISELVSGAYEQYF. The DNA of the CDR3 is TGTGCCATCAGTGAGTTGGTTAGCGGGGCCTACGAGCAGTACTTC.

This chain joins TRBV6-5 and TRBJ2-5; possible D gene TRBD1, 6 bases. Germline CDR1 reads MNHEY; CDR2 reads SVGAGI. This CDR3 is built from 13 residues. Between the trimmed V and J ends, which lost 5 bases and 7 bases, there was a span of 14 bases. CDR3 sequence: CASSPPDSGTQYF. Here the CDR3 DNA reads TGTGCCAGCAGTCCACCGGACAGTGGGACCCAGTACTTC.

The chain carries TRBV6-5 and TRBJ1-1; a weak D match, TRBD1 (6 bases). The CDR3 is 13 residues long. Germline CDR1 MNHEY, CDR2 SVGAGI. V gave up 6 bases and J gave up 0 bases, with 8 bases separating them. The CDR3: CASRDRLNTEAFF. The CDR3 bases are TGTGCCAGCAGGGACAGATTGAACACTGAAGCTTTCTTT.